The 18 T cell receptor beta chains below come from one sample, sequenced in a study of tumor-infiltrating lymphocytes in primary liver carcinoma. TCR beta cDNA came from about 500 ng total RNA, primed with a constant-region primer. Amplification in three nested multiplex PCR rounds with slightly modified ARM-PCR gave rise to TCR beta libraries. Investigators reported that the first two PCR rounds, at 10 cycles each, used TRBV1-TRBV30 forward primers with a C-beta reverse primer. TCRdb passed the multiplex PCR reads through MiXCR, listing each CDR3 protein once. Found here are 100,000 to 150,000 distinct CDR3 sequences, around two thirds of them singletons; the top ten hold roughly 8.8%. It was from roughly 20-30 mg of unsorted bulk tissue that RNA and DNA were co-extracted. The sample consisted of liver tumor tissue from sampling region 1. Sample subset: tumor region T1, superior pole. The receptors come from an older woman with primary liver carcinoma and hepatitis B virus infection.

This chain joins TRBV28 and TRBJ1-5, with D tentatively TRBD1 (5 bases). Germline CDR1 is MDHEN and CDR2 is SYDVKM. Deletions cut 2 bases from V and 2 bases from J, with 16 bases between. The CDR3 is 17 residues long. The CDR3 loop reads CASSLGRGVKGNQPQHF. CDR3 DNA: TGTGCCAGCAGTTTAGGAAGGGGAGTAAAAGGCAATCAGCCCCAGCATTTT.

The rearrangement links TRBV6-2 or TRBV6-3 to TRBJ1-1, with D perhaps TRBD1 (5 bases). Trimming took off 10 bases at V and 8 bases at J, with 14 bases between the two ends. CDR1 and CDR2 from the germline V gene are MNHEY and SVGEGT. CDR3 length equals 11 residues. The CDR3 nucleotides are TGTGCCAACGGGGGACCGGCCGAAGCTTTCTTT. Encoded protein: CANGGPAEAFF.

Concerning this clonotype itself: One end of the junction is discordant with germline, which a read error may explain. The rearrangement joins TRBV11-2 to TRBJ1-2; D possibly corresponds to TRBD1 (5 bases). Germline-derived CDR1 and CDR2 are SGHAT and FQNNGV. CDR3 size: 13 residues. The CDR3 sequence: CAISPLGQNGYTF. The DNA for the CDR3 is TGTGCCATCAGCCCACTGGGGCAGAATGGCTACACCTTC.

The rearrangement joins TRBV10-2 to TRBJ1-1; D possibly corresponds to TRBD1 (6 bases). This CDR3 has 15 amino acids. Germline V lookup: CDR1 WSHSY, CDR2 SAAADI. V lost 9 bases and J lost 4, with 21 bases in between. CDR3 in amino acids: CASREPGGVGTEAFF. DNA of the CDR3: TGCGCCAGTAGAGAGCCTGGGGGCGTCGGCACTGAAGCTTTCTTT.

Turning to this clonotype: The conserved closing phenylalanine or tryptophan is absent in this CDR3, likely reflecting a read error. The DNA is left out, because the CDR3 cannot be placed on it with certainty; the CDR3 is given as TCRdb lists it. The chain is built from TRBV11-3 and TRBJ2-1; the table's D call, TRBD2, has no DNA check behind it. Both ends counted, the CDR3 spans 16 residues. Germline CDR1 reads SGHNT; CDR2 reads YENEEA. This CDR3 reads CASSETSGGQYNEKFL.

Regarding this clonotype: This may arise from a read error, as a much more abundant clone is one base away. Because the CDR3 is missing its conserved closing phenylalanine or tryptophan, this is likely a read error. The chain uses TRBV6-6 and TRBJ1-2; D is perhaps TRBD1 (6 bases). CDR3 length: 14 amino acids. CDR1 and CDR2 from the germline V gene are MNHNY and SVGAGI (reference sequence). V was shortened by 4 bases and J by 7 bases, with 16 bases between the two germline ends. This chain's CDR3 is CASSFPGRGGGYTL. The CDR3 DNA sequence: TGTGCCAGCAGTTTCCCCGGCAGGGGAGGTGGCTACACCCTC.

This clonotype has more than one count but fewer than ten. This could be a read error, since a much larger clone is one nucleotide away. Here the CDR3 DNA reads TGTGCCAGCAGTTCCGGAGCCTGGGGTGGCTACACCTTC. This translates into CASSSGAWGGYTF. This chain uses TRBV28 with TRBJ1-2; D gene unclear. This CDR3 is built from 13 residues. Germline values: CDR1 MDHEN, CDR2 SYDVKM. With 4 bases removed from V and 7 bases from J, the gap between germline ends came to 13 bases.

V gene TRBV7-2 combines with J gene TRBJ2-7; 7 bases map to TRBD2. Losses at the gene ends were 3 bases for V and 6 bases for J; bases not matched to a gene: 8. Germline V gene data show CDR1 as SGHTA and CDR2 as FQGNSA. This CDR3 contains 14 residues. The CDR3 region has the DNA TGTGCCAGCAGCTTGTCGAGCGGGATAGGCGAGCAGTACTTC. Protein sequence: CASSLSSGIGEQYF. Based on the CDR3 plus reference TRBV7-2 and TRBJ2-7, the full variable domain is GAGVSQSPSNKVTEKGKDVELRCDPISGHTALYWYRQSLGQGLEFLIYFQGNSAPDKSGLPSDRFSAERTGGSVSTLTIQRTQQEDSAVYLCASSLSSGIGEQYFGPGTRLTVT.

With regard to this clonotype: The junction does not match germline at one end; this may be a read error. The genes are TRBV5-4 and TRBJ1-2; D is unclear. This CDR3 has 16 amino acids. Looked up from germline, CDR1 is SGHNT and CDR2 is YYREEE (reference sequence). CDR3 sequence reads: CASSLAPRGIGYGYNF. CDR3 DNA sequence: TGTGCCAGCAGCTTGGCTCCGCGCGGGATTGGATATGGTTACAACTTC.

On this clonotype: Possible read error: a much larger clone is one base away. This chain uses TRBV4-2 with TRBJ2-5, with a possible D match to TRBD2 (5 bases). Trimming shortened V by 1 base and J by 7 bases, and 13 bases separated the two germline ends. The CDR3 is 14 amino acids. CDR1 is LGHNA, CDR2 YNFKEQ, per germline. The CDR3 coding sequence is TGTGCCAGCAGCCAAGGGACTGCTTCTTGGACCCAGTACTTC. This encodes CASSQGTASWTQYF.

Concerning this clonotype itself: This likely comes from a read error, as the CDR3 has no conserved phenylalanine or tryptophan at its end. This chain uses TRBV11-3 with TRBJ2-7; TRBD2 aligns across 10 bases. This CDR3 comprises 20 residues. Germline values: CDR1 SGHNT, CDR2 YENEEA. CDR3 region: CVSSLEASGRHLRTTYVQYL. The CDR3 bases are TGTGTCAGCAGCTTAGAAGCTAGCGGGAGACATCTTCGGACAACCTACGTGCAGTACCTC.

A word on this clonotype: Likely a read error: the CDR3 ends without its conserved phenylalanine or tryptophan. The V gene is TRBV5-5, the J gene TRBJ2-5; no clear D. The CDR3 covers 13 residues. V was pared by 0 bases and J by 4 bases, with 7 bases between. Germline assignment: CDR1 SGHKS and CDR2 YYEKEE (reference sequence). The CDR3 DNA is TGTGCCAGCAGCTTGGCTGGCGGAGAGACCCAGTACATC. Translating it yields CASSLAGGETQYI.

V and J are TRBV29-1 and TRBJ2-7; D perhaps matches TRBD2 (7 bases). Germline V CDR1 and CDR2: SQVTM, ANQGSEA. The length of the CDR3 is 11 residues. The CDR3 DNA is TGCGGCGGCTGGGGGGGGCTCGAGCAGTACTTC. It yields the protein CGGWGGLEQYF.

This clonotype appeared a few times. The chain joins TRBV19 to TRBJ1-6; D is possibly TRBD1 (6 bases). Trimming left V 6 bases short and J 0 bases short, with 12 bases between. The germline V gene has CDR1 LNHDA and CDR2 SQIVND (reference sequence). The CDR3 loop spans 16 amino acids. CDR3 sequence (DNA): TGTGCCAGTAGAGACAGGAGTAACTCCTATAATTCACCCCTCCACTTT. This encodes CASRDRSNSYNSPLHF.

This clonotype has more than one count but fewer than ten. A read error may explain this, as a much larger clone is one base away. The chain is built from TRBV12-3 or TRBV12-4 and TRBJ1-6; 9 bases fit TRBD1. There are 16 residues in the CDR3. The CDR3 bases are TGTGCCAGCAGCACCCGGTTAGGGACAGGGAATTCATCCCTCCACTTT. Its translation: CASSTRLGTGNSSLHF.

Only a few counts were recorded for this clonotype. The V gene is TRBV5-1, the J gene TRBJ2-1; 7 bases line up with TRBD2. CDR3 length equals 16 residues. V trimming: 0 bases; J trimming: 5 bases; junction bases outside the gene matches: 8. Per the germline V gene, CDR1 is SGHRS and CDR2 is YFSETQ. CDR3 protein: CASSLEPAGHNNEQFF. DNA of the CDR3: TGCGCCAGCAGCTTGGAGCCAGCGGGGCATAACAATGAGCAGTTCTTC.

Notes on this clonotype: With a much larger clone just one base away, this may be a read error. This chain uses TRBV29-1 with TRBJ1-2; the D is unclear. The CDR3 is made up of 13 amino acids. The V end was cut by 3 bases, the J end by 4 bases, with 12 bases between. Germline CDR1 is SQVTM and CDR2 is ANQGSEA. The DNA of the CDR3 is TGCAGCGTTGAGGGCGGGAGCGGCTATGGCTACACCTTC. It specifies CSVEGGSGYGYTF.

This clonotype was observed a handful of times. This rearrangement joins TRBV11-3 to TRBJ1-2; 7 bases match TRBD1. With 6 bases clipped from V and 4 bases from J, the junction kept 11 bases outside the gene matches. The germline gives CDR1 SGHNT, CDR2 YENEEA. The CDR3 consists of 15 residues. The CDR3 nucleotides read TGTGCCAGCAGTCTACGACCGGACAGGCGCTATGGCTACACCTTC. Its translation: CASSLRPDRRYGYTF. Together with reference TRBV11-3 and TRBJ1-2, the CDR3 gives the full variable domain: EAGVVQSPRYKIIEKKQPVAFWCNPISGHNTLYWYLQNLGQGPELLIRYENEEAVDDSQLPKDRFSAERLKGVDSTLKIQPAELGDSAVYLCASSLRPDRRYGYTFGSGTRLTVV.